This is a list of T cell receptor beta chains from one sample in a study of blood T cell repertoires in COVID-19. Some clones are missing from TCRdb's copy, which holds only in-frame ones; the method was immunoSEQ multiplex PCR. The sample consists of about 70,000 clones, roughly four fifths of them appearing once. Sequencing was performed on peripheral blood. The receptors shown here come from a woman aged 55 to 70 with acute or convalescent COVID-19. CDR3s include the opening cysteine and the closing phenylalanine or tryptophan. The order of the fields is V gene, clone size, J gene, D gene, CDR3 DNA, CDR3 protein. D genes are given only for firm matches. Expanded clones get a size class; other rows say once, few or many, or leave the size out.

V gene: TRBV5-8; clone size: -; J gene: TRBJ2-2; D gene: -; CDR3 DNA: TGTGCCAGCAGCTTGGGACTTTTTTCCGGGGAGCTGTTTTTT; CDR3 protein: CASSLGLFSGELFF
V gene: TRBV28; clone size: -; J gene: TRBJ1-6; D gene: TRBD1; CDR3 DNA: TGTGCCAGCAGTCCGATGAGTGCGGACAGGGCTAGTTCACCCCTCCACTTT; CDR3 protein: CASSPMSADRASSPLHF
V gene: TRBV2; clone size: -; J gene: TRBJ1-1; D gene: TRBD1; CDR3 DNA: TGTGCCAGCAGTGTAGAGGGGGCGGGGTGGGGCACTGAAGCTTTCTTT; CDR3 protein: CASSVEGAGWGTEAFF
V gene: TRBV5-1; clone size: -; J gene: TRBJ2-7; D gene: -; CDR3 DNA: TGCGCCAGCAGCATCGGGAACCTCTACGAGCAGTACTTC; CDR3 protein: CASSIGNLYEQYF
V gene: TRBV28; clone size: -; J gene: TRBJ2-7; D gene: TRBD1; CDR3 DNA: TGTGCCAGCAGTCCCCACCCCTTTATGACAGGGTACTACGAGCAGTACTTC; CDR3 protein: CASSPHPFMTGYYEQYF
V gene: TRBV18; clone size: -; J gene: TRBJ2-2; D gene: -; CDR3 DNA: TGTGCCAGCTCACCATCAGGAGGGAGTGGGGAGCTGTTTTTT; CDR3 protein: CASSPSGGSGELFF
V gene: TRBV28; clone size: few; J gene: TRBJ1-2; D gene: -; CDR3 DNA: TGTGCCAGCAGTTTATCCGAACGCAGGGCTCCCTCCTATGGCTACACCTTC; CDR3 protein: CASSLSERRAPSYGYTF
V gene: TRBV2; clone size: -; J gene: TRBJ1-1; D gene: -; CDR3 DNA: TGTGCCAGCAGAAAAACAGTTCTGAACACTGAAGCTTTCTTT; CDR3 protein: CASRKTVLNTEAFF
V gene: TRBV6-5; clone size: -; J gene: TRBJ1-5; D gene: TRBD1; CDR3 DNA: TGTGCCAGCCGCCCGGGACAGCGAGACAATCAGCCCCAGCATTTT; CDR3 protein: CASRPGQRDNQPQHF
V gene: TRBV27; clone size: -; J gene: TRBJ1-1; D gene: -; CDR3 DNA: TGTGCCAGCAGTTTAACCGGGACACATGAAGCTTTCTTT; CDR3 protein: CASSLTGTHEAFF
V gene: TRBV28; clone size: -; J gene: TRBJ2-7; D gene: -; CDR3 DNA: TGTGCCAGCAGTTTGAAGCCCTACGAGCAGTACTTC; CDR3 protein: CASSLKPYEQYF
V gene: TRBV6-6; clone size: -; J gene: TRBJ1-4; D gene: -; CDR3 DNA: TGTGCCAGCAGTTACCAAGGACGGGGTAATGAAAAACTGTTTTTT; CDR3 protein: CASSYQGRGNEKLFF
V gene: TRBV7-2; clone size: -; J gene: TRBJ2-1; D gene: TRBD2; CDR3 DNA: TGTGCCAGCAGCTCAGGGACTAGCGGGGGGCTGAGCTCCTACAATGAGCAGTTCTTC; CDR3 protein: CASSSGTSGGLSSYNEQFF
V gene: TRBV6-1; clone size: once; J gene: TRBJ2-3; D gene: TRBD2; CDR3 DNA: TGTGCCAGCAGTGATATAGCGGGAGGGCAGTATTTT; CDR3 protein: CASSDIAGGQYF
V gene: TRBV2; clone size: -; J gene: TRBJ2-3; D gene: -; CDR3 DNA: TGTGCCAGCAGTGGTCCGAGTGGGAGCTACACAGATACGCAGTATTTT; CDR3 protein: CASSGPSGSYTDTQYF
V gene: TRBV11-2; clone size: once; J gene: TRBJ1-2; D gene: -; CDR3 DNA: TGTGCCAGCAGCCGAGCCTCGGGGGGCGTAGGCTACACCTTC; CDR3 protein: CASSRASGGVGYTF
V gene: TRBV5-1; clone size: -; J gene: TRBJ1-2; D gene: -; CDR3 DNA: TGCGCCAGCCGATCCGCCACAACTAACTATGGCTACACCTTC; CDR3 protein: CASRSATTNYGYTF
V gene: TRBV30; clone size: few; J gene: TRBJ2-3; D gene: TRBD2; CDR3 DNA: TGTGCCTGGAGTGTACTGACTAGCGGGAGGGGAAGAACCCGCACAGATACGCAGTATTTT; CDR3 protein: CAWSVLTSGRGRTRTDTQYF
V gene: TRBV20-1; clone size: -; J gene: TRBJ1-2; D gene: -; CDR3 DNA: TGCAGTGCTAGTGTGGGGCAGCCTGGCGGCTACACCTTC; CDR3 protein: CSASVGQPGGYTF
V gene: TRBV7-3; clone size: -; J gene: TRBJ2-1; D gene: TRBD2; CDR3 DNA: TGTGCCAGCAGCCCAGGGACTAGCGGGACTAGAGGCGATGAGCAGTTCTTC; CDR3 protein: CASSPGTSGTRGDEQFF
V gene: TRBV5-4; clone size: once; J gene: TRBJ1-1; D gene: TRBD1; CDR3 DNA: TGTGCCAGCAGCGCCGGACAGGGGACTGAAGCTTTCTTT; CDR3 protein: CASSAGQGTEAFF
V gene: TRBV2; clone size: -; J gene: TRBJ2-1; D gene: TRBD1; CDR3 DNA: TGTGCCAGCAGTCAATGGCGGACAGGGGACAATGAGCAGTTCTTC; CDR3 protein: CASSQWRTGDNEQFF
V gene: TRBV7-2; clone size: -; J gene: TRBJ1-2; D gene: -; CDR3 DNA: TGTGCCAGCAGCGCACGGTCCTATGGCTACACCTTC; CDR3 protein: CASSARSYGYTF
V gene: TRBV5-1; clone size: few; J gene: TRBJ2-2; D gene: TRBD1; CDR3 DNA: TGCGCCAGCAGCCAGGGACAGGGCGCCGGGGAGCTGTTTTTT; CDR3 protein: CASSQGQGAGELFF
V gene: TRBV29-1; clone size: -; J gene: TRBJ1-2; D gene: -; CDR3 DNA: TGCAGCGTTGATGCGGGTCGTGGCACGGGCACCTTC; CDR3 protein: CSVDAGRGTGTF
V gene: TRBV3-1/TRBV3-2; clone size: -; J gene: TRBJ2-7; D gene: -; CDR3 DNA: TGTGCCAGCAGCCCCTACGGGAGCTCCTACGAGCAGTACTTC; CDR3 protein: CASSPYGSSYEQYF
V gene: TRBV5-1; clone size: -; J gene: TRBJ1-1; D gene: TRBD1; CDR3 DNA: TGCGCCAGCAGCTTCGATGGACAGGGAGGCACTGAAGCTTTCTTT; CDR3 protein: CASSFDGQGGTEAFF
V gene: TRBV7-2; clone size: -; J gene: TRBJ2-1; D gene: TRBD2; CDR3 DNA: TGTGCCAGCAGCTTAGCTGCGGGAGTGCCCTACAATGAGCAGTTCTTC; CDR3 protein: CASSLAAGVPYNEQFF
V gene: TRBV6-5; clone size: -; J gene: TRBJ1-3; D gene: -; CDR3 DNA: TGTGCCAGCATCTCCCCTGGAAACACCATATATTTT; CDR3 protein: CASISPGNTIYF
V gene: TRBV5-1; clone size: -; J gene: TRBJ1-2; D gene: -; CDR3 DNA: TGCGCCAGCAGCTTGGCCCCAGAATATGGCTACACCTTC; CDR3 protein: CASSLAPEYGYTF
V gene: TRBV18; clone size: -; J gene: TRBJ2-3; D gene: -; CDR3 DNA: TGTGCCAACTCCCCCCCCAAAACTAGCACAGATACGCAGTATTTT; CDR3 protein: CANSPPKTSTDTQYF
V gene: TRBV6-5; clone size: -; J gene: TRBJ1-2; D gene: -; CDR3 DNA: TGTGCCAGCAGGGACAGCGGAGCCTATGGCTACACCTTC; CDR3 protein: CASRDSGAYGYTF
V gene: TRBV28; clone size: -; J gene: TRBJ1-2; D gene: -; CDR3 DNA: TGTGCCAGCAGTTTAAACTCCTATGGCTACACCTTC; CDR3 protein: CASSLNSYGYTF
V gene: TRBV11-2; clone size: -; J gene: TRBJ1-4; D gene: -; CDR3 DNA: TGTGCCAGCAGCTGGGGCGGCAGGGGTTTTGAAAAACTGTTTTTT; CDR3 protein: CASSWGGRGFEKLFF
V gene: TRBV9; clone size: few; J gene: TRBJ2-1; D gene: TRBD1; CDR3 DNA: TGTGCCAGCAGCGGTACCGGGACAGGGGGCAGATCGGGAGCCGGGCAGTTCTTC; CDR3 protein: CASSGTGTGGRSGAGQFF
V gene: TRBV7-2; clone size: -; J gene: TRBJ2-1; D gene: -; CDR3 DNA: TGTGCCAGCAGCTTAGGTGCTGCGAGCTCCTACAATGAGCAGTTCTTC; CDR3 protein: CASSLGAASSYNEQFF
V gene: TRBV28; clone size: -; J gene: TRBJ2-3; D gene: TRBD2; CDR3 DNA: TGTGCCAGCAGTTCCTCAGGGGTAGCGGGGTTTACAGATACGCAGTATTTT; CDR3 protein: CASSSSGVAGFTDTQYF
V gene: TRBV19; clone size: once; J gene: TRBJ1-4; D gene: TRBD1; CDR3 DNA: TGTGCCAGTAACCCTCGGGATGGGACAGGTGGTCGGGAAAAACTGTTTTTT; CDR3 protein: CASNPRDGTGGREKLFF